A single sample gave rise to the 3 T cell receptor beta chains below, sequenced in a study of blood T cell repertoires in COVID-19. This table comes from immunoSEQ multiplex PCR, and its TCRdb copy is limited to in-frame clones, with some not included. The sample holds roughly 190,000 clones, approximately 80% seen once. The sample was peripheral blood. The receptors come from a woman between 50 and 59 years old with acute or convalescent COVID-19.

In its sample, this clone was seen once. V and J are TRBV3-1 (or the pseudogene TRBV3-2) and TRBJ2-3, with a possible D match to TRBD1 (6 bases). Per germline, CDR1 LGHDT and CDR2 YNNKEL (reference sequence). The CDR3 has 14 amino acids. Trimming took off 4 bases at V and 5 bases at J, with 13 bases between the two ends. CDR3: CASSPGQRGDTQYF. The CDR3 coding sequence is TGTGCCAGCAGCCCTGGACAGAGGGGAGATACGCAGTATTTT.

This clone was found a few times. J is TRBJ2-3 and V is TRBV27; possible D gene TRBD1, 7 bases. This CDR3 is 17 amino acids long. Germline V CDR1 and CDR2: MNHEY, SMNVEV (reference sequence). Trimming shortened V by 1 base and J by 2 bases, and 16 bases separated the two germline ends. CDR3 nucleotides: TGTGCCAGCAGTTTATTCGCGGGGACAGCCCTCACAGATACGCAGTATTTT. It yields the protein CASSLFAGTALTDTQYF.

The genes are TRBV12-3 or TRBV12-4 and TRBJ1-6; a possible D gene is TRBD1 (6 bases). The CDR3 loop spans 13 amino acids. Trimming removed 8 bases at V and 7 bases at J, with 12 bases between. In nucleotides, the CDR3 is TGTGCCAGCCACCAGGGGCTAAATTCACCCCTCCACTTT. Translating it yields CASHQGLNSPLHF.